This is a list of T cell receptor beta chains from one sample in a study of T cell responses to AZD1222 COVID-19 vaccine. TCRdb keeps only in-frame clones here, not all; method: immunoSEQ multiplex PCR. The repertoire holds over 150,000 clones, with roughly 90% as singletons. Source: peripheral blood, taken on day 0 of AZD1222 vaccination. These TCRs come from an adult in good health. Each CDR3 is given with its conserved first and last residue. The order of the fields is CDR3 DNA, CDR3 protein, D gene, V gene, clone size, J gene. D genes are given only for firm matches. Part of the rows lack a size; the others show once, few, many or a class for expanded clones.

TGTGCCTGGACAATGGCAGGAGGATTTCGTCAGCCCCAGCATTTT | CAWTMAGGFRQPQHF | . | TRBV30 | . | TRBJ1-5
TGTGCCTGGAGTGTACAGCTAGGGGGCCACTACGAGCAGTACTTC | CAWSVQLGGHYEQYF | TRBD1 | TRBV30 | . | TRBJ2-7
TGTGCCAGCAGCGTAGGCCGGACGGGAGATTCACCCCTCCACTTT | CASSVGRTGDSPLHF | . | TRBV9 | once | TRBJ1-6
TGTGCCAGCAGTTTTCGGGGTGCAACTAATGAAAAACTGTTTTTT | CASSFRGATNEKLFF | . | TRBV28 | . | TRBJ1-4
TGCGCCAGCAGCGCTACGGGACAGACGAATGAGCAGTTCTTC | CASSATGQTNEQFF | TRBD1 | TRBV5-1 | . | TRBJ2-1
TGTGCCAGCAGGCCGACTCCCTACTATGGCTACACCTTC | CASRPTPYYGYTF | . | TRBV27 | . | TRBJ1-2
TGTGCCAGCAGCTCGTCCAGGGTGGGCAATCAGCCCCAGCATTTT | CASSSSRVGNQPQHF | . | TRBV5-6 | . | TRBJ1-5
TGTGCCAGCAGTTTTGGCAGGATGAACACTGAAGCTTTCTTT | CASSFGRMNTEAFF | . | TRBV27 | . | TRBJ1-1
TGTGCCTGGAGTGAGGCGCGACAGCTAATCTCACCCCTCCACTTT | CAWSEARQLISPLHF | . | TRBV30 | . | TRBJ1-6
TGTGCCAGCAGCCCCCCGGGGCGGAACAATCAGCCCCAGCATTTT | CASSPPGRNNQPQHF | . | TRBV7-2 | . | TRBJ1-5
TGTGCCAGCTCACCACTTGCTGACCCAGGGAGCTCCTACGAGCAGTACTTC | CASSPLADPGSSYEQYF | . | TRBV18 | . | TRBJ2-7
TGTGCCAGCAGCTTAGGATCAACAGGGGGTTTAAGTCAGCCCCAGCATTTT | CASSLGSTGGLSQPQHF | TRBD1 | TRBV7-2 | . | TRBJ1-5
TGTGCCAGCAGATCCTGGGCTACGCGGGGGGGCCCTTACAATGAGCAGTTCTTC | CASRSWATRGGPYNEQFF | TRBD2 | TRBV27 | . | TRBJ2-1
TGTGCCATCAGAGCCGGGGACACTGAAGCTTTCTTT | CAIRAGDTEAFF | . | TRBV10-3 | . | TRBJ1-1
TGTGCCAGCGCCTGGGGGGGGAGCACTGAAGCTTTCTTT | CASAWGGSTEAFF | . | TRBV18 | . | TRBJ1-1
TGTGCCATCAGTGAGCTACTATTGACAGGGTCAGATGGCTACACCTTC | CAISELLLTGSDGYTF | TRBD1 | TRBV10-3 | . | TRBJ1-2
TGTGCCAGCAGCCATCCCCGGACTAGCGGGAGTGGGTCTACCGGGGAGCTGTTTTTT | CASSHPRTSGSGSTGELFF | TRBD2 | TRBV11-3 | . | TRBJ2-2
TGTGCCAGTAAGGCGGGAGTTCAGCCCCAGCATTTT | CASKAGVQPQHF | . | TRBV6-6 | . | TRBJ1-5
TGTGCCAGCAGCGTAGTAGCGGACGGGGAGCTGTTTTTT | CASSVVADGELFF | . | TRBV9 | . | TRBJ2-2
TGTGCCAGCAGTTTAGAGGGGGGACAGGGGATTCCCTCTGGGGCCAACGTCCTGACTTTC | CASSLEGGQGIPSGANVLTF | TRBD1 | TRBV28 | . | TRBJ2-6
TGTGCCAGCAGCTTAAAGACAGGACCCCTGACGGCGTACACCTTC | CASSLKTGPLTAYTF | . | TRBV7-2 | . | TRBJ1-2
TGTGCCAGCAGGGCTAAAGGGGATACGCAGTATTTT | CASRAKGDTQYF | . | TRBV3-1/TRBV3-2 | . | TRBJ2-3
TGTGCCAGTAGTCCAGGGGGACCATGGGAGACCCAGTACTTC | CASSPGGPWETQYF | TRBD1 | TRBV19 | . | TRBJ2-5
TGTGCCAGCAGCCAAGTAGGCTTCTATGGCTACACCTTC | CASSQVGFYGYTF | . | TRBV14 | few | TRBJ1-2
TGTGCCAGCAGCCCAGCCCCTGGGGGTCACAATGGCTACACCTTC | CASSPAPGGHNGYTF | . | TRBV9 | . | TRBJ1-2
TGTGCCAGCAGCTCGGGGGACGGGCACACTGAAGCTTTCTTT | CASSSGDGHTEAFF | . | TRBV11-2 | . | TRBJ1-1
TGCAGCGTAAAAAGGACCCTCGAGGGCGGCTACACCTTC | CSVKRTLEGGYTF | . | TRBV29-1 | . | TRBJ1-2
TGCGCCAGCAGCCCCGTGGGAGGGGAGACCCAGTACTTC | CASSPVGGETQYF | TRBD2 | TRBV5-1 | . | TRBJ2-5
TGTGCCAGCAGCCACCGGACAGGGACCACAGATACGCAGTATTTT | CASSHRTGTTDTQYF | TRBD1 | TRBV3-1/TRBV3-2 | . | TRBJ2-3
TGTGCCAGCAGCCGGACAGCAAACGACGCCGGGGAGCTGTTTTTT | CASSRTANDAGELFF | . | TRBV7-2 | once | TRBJ2-2
TGTGCCACCAGTCCCGCGGGAGTGGATCCTCGGACCCAGTACTTC | CATSPAGVDPRTQYF | TRBD2 | TRBV15 | . | TRBJ2-5
TGTGCCTGGAGTGTTGTACAGTTTAACACTGAAGCTTTCTTT | CAWSVVQFNTEAFF | . | TRBV30 | . | TRBJ1-1
TGTGCCAGCAGGACAGCTGGGGGGAGCACAGATACGCAGTATTTT | CASRTAGGSTDTQYF | . | TRBV6-4 | . | TRBJ2-3
TGTGCCAGCCGAGACCCGGGACAGGGCTACGAGCAGTACTTC | CASRDPGQGYEQYF | TRBD1 | TRBV28 | . | TRBJ2-7
TGTGCCAGCAGTTCCTTCTACGAGCAGTACTTC | CASSSFYEQYF | . | TRBV7-2 | . | TRBJ2-7
TGCGCCAGCAGCAAGGACACTCAAGGGGACAATGAGCAGTTCTTC | CASSKDTQGDNEQFF | . | TRBV5-1 | . | TRBJ2-1
TGTGCCAGCAGCTTAGGTTGGACGCCTGGGTATGGCTACACCTTC | CASSLGWTPGYGYTF | . | TRBV7-2 | . | TRBJ1-2
TGTGCCAGCAGCAAGGAACAGGGAGATGAGCAGTTCTTC | CASSKEQGDEQFF | . | TRBV3-1/TRBV3-2 | . | TRBJ2-1
TGTGCCACAAAACAGGGCACTGAAGCTTTCTTT | CATKQGTEAFF | . | TRBV7-2 | . | TRBJ1-1
TGTGCCAGCAGCTCTCAGGGGGCAACTAATGAAAAACTGTTTTTT | CASSSQGATNEKLFF | TRBD1 | TRBV11-3 | . | TRBJ1-4
TGTGCCAGCAGCCAAGGAGAGGGCCCCACAGATACGCAGTATTTT | CASSQGEGPTDTQYF | . | TRBV14 | . | TRBJ2-3
TGTGCCAGCAGTTTTGATTGGGGGGGCTCCTACGAGCAGTACTTC | CASSFDWGGSYEQYF | TRBD2 | TRBV28 | . | TRBJ2-7
TGCGCCAGCAGCTCCCGGGACAGGGCGATGGGCTACACCTTC | CASSSRDRAMGYTF | TRBD1 | TRBV5-1 | . | TRBJ1-2
TGTGCCAGCATGGGGATTGAGGCGCAGTATTTT | CASMGIEAQYF | . | TRBV27 | . | TRBJ2-3
TGTGCCAGCAGCTTAGGCGGCGGGACTAGCACAGATACGCAGTATTTT | CASSLGGGTSTDTQYF | . | TRBV7-8 | . | TRBJ2-3
TGTGCCAGCAGCTGGTTAGGGCAACCAGCTTTCTTT | CASSWLGQPAFF | . | TRBV7-2 | . | TRBJ1-1
TGTGCCAGCAGCTCCGGACACAGTAACTATGGCTACACCTTC | CASSSGHSNYGYTF | . | TRBV5-6 | . | TRBJ1-2
TGCAGCGTTGGGTTGGGCAATCAGCCCCAGCATTTT | CSVGLGNQPQHF | . | TRBV29-1 | . | TRBJ1-5
TGCAGCGTTGTTCAAGGGGCGCAGGGTGGCTACACCTTC | CSVVQGAQGGYTF | . | TRBV29-1 | . | TRBJ1-2
TGTGCCAGCGCCCGAGACGTCACAGATACGCAGTATTTT | CASARDVTDTQYF | . | TRBV2 | . | TRBJ2-3
TGTGCCAGCAGCTTAGCTGTCGACTCTGGAAACACCATATATTTT | CASSLAVDSGNTIYF | . | TRBV7-6 | . | TRBJ1-3
TGTGCCAGCAGACCACAGGGTAACTATGGCTACACCTTC | CASRPQGNYGYTF | . | TRBV6-5 | once | TRBJ1-2
TGTGCCAGCAGTGAGGGCCGGGGGACCCAGTACTTC | CASSEGRGTQYF | . | TRBV28 | . | TRBJ2-5
TGTGCCAGCGTGGAGCAGGGCTCGTTCACTGAAGCTTTCTTT | CASVEQGSFTEAFF | . | TRBV5-6 | . | TRBJ1-1
TGTGCCAGCAGTCTAGGGACAGGGGTTATGTTGCGGGATGAGCAGTTCTTC | CASSLGTGVMLRDEQFF | TRBD1 | TRBV27 | . | TRBJ2-1
TGTGCCAGCAGTTACATAGGGTTCGGGACCCAGTACTTC | CASSYIGFGTQYF | . | TRBV6-2/TRBV6-3 | . | TRBJ2-5
TGTGCCAGCAGCCTTGCCGGGACGACGAATGAGCAGTTCTTC | CASSLAGTTNEQFF | . | TRBV11-1 | . | TRBJ2-1
TGTGCCAGCAGTCTAACCCAGGGGAACATTCAGTACTTC | CASSLTQGNIQYF | . | TRBV12-3/TRBV12-4 | . | TRBJ2-4
TGTGCCAGCAGTTTAAGCTGGGCGACAGATACGCAGTATTTT | CASSLSWATDTQYF | . | TRBV27 | . | TRBJ2-3
TGTGCCAGCAGCCAAAACCAAGGGGCTGGAAACACCATATATTTT | CASSQNQGAGNTIYF | . | TRBV3-1/TRBV3-2 | . | TRBJ1-3